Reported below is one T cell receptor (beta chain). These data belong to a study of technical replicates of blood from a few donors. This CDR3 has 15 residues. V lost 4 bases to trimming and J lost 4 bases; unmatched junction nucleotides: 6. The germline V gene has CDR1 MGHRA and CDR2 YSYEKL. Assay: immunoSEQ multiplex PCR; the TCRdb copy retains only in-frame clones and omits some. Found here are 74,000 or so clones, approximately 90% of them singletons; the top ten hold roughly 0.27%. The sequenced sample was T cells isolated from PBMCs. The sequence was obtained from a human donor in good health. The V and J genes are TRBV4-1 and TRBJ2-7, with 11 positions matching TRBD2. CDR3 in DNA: TGCGCCAGCAGCCGTACTAGCGGGAGTAGGTACGAGCAGTACTTC. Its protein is CASSRTSGSRYEQYF.